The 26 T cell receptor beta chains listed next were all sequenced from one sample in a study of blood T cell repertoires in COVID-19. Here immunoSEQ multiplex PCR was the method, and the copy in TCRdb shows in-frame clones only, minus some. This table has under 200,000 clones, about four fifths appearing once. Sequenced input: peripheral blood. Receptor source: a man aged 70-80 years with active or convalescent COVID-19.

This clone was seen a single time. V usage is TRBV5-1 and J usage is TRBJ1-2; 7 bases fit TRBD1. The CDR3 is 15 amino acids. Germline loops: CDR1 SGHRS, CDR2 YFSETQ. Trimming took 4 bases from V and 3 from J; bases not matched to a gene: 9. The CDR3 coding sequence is TGCGCCAGCAGCCCCACGCAGGGGGGTGACTATGGCTACACCTTC. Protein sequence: CASSPTQGGDYGYTF.

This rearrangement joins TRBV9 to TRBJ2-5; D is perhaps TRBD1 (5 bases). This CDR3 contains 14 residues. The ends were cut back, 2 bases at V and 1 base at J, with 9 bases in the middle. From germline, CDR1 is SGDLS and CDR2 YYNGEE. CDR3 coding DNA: TGTGCCAGCAGCGTCCTAGACAGCCAAGAGACCCAGTACTTC. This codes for CASSVLDSQETQYF.

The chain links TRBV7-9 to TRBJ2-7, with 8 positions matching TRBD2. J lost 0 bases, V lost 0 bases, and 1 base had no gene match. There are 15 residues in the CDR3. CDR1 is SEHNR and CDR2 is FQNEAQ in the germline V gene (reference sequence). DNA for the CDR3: TGTGCCAGCAGCTTAGCTAGCGGGAACTCCTACGAGCAGTACTTC. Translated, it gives CASSLASGNSYEQYF. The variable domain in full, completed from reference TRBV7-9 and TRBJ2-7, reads DTGVSQNPRHKITKRGQNVTFRCDPISEHNRLYWYRQTLGQGPEFLTYFQNEAQLEKSRLLSDRFSAERPKGSFSTLEIQRTEQGDSAMYLCASSLASGNSYEQYFGPGTRLTVT.

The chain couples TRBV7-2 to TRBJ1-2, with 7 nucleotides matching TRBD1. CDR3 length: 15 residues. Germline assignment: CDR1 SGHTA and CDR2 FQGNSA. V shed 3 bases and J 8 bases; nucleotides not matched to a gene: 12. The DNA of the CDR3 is TGTGCCAGCAGCTTCAGACAGGGCCAGTTTGAAGGCTACACCTTC. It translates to CASSFRQGQFEGYTF.

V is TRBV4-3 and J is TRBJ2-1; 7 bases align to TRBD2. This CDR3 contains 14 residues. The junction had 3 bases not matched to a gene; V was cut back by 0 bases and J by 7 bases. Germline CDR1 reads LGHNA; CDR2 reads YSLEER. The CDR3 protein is CASSQDKAGNEQFF. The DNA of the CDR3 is TGCGCCAGCAGCCAAGATAAAGCGGGAAATGAGCAGTTCTTC.

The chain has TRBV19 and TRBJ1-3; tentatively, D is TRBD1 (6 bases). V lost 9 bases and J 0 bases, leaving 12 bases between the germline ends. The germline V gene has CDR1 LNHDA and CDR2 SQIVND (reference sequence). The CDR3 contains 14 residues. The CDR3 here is CASGQPYSGNTIYF. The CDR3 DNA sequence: TGTGCCAGCGGACAGCCGTACTCTGGAAACACCATATATTTT.

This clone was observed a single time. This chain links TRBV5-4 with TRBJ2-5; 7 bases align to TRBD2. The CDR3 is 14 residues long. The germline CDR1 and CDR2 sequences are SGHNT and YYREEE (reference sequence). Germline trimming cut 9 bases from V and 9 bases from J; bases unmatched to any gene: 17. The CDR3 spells CATHSREAPRSQYF. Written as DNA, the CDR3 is TGTGCCACCCATAGCCGGGAGGCCCCGAGGTCCCAGTACTTC.

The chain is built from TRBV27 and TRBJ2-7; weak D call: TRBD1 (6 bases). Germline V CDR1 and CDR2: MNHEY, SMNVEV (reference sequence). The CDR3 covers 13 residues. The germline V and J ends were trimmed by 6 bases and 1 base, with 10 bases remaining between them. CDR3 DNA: TGTGCCAGCAGGAGGACAGTTTCCTACGAGCAGTACTTC. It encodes CASRRTVSYEQYF.

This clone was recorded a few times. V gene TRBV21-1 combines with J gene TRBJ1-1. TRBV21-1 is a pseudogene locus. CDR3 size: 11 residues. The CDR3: CASGLAPEAFF. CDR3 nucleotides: TGTGCCAGTGGGTTAGCCCCTGAAGCTTTCTTT.

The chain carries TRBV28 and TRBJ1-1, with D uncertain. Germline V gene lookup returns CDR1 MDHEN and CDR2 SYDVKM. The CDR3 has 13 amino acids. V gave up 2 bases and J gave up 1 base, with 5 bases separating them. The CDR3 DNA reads TGTGCCAGCAGTTTAATAGAGAACACTGAAGCTTTCTTT. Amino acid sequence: CASSLIENTEAFF.

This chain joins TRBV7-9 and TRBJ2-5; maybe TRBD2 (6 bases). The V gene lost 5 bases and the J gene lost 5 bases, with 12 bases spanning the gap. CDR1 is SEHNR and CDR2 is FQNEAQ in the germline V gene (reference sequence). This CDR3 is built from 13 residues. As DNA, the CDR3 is TGTGCCAGCAGCCCGGGGGTGGGGGAGACCCAGTACTTC. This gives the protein CASSPGVGETQYF.

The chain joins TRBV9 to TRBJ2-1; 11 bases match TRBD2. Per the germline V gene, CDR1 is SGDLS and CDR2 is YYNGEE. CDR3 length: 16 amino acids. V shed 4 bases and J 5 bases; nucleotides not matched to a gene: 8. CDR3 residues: CASSPIWTSGHNEQFF. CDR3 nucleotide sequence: TGTGCCAGCAGCCCTATATGGACTAGCGGGCACAATGAGCAGTTCTTC.

CDR3 DNA sequence: TGTGCCAGCAGCGGGACAGGGGATCAGCCCCAGCATTTT. Encoded protein: CASSGTGDQPQHF. The chain links TRBV3-1 (or the pseudogene TRBV3-2) to TRBJ1-5; 10 nucleotides match TRBD1. With 5 bases clipped from V and 5 bases from J, the junction kept 0 bases outside the gene matches. CDR1 LGHDT and CDR2 YNNKEL come from the germline V gene (reference sequence). The CDR3 is made up of 13 amino acids.

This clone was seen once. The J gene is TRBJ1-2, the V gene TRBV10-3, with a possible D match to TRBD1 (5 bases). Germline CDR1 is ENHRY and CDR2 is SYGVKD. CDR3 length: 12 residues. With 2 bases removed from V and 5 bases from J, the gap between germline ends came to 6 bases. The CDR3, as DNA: TGTGCCATCAGTGAGGGGGGGTATGGCTACACCTTC. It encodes CAISEGGYGYTF.

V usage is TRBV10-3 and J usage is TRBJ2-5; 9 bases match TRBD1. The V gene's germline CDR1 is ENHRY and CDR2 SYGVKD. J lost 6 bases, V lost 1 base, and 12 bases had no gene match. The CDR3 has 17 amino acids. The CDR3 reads CAISELGGRTGEKTQYF. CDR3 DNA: TGTGCCATCAGTGAGTTAGGAGGCCGGACAGGGGAAAAGACCCAGTACTTC.

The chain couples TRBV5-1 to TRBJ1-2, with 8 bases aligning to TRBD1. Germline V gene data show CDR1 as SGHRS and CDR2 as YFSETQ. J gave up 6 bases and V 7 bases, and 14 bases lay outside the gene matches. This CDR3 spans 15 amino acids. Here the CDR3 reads CASSIQGQASHGYTF. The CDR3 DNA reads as TGCGCCAGCTCAATTCAGGGACAGGCCAGTCATGGCTACACCTTC.

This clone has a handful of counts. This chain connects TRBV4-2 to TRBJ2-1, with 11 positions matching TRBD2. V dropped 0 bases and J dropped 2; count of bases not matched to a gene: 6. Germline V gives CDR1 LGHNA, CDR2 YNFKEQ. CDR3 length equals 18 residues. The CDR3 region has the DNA TGTGCCAGCAGCCAAGACCTAGCGGGAGGCCTTACCTACAATGAGCAGTTCTTC. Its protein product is CASSQDLAGGLTYNEQFF.

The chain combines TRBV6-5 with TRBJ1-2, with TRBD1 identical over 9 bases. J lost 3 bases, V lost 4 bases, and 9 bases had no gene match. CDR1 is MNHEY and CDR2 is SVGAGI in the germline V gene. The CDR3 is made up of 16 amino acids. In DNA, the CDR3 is TGTGCCAGCAGTTTCAATAACAGGGGGCCATACTATGGCTACACCTTC. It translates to CASSFNNRGPYYGYTF.

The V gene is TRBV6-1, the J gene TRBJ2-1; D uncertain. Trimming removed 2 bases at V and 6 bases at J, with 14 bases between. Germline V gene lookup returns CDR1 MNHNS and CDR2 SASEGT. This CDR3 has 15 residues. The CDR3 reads CASSELPGGFNEQFF. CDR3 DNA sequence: TGTGCCAGCAGTGAACTTCCCGGCGGCTTCAATGAGCAGTTCTTC.

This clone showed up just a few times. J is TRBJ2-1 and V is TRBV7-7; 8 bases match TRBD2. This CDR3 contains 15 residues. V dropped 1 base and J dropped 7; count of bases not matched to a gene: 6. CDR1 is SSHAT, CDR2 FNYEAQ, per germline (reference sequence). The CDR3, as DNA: TGTGCCAGCAGCTTAGGACGGGGGGGCAAGAATGAGCAGTTCTTC. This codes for CASSLGRGGKNEQFF.

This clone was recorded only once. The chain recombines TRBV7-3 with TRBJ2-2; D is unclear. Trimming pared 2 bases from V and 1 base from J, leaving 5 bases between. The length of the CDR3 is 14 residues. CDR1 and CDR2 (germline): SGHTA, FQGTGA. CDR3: CASSLSLNTGELFF. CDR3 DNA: TGTGCCAGCAGCTTATCTTTGAACACCGGGGAGCTGTTTTTT.

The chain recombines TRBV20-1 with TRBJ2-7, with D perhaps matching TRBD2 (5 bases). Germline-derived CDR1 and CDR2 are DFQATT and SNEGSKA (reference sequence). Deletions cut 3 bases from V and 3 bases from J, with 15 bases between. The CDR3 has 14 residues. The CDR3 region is CSASPFAGNYEQYF. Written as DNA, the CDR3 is TGCAGTGCTAGTCCCTTTGCGGGCAACTACGAGCAGTACTTC.

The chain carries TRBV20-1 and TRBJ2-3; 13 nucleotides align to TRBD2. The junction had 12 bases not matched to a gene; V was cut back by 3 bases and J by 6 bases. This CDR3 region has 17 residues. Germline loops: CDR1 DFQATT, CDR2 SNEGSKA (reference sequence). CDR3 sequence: CSASFGTSGIPLDTQYF. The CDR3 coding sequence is TGCAGTGCTAGTTTTGGGACTAGCGGGATCCCTCTGGATACGCAGTATTTT.

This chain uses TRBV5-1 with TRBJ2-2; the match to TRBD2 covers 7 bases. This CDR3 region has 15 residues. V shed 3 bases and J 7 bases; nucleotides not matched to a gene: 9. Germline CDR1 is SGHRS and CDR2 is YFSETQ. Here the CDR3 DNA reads TGCGCCAGCAGCTGGGCCACTAGCGAGGTCGGGGAGCTGTTTTTT. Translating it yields CASSWATSEVGELFF.

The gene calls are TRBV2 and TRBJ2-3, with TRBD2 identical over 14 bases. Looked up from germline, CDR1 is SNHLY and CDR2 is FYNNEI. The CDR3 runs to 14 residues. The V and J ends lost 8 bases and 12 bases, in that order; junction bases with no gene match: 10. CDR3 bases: TGTGCCAGCCGATGGACTAGCGGGGGGACAATACAGTATTTT. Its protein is CASRWTSGGTIQYF.

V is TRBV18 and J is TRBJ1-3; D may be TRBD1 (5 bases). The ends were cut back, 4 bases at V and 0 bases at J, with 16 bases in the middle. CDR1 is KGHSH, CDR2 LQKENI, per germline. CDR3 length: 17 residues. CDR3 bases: TGTGCCAGCTCACTTCCACCAGCAGGGCCCTCTGGAAACACCATATATTTT. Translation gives CASSLPPAGPSGNTIYF.